This is a list of T cell receptor beta chains from one sample in a study of blood T cell repertoires in COVID-19. Sequenced by immunoSEQ multiplex PCR; TCRdb stores in-frame clones only, minus some. Seen here are about 170,000 clones, 84% observed once, and the top ten hold approximately 2.6%. The sample was peripheral blood. These receptors all stem from a human donor with acute or convalescent COVID-19. The donor label of this sample is uncertain. CDR3s include the opening cysteine and the closing phenylalanine or tryptophan. Each record gives: J gene, clone size, D gene, V gene, CDR3 DNA, CDR3 protein. D genes are given only for firm matches. Part of the rows lack a size; the others show once, few, many or a class for expanded clones.

j_call: TRBJ1-4
clone_size: once
d_call: -
v_call: TRBV11-2
cdr3_nt: TGTGCCAGCAACTCCAGGGGTGAAAAACTGTTTTTT
cdr3_aa: CASNSRGEKLFF

j_call: TRBJ2-7
clone_size: -
d_call: TRBD2
v_call: TRBV30
cdr3_nt: TGTGCCTGGAGTGTACAGGGACTAGCGATCTTTAGGGGCTCCTACGAGCAGTACTTC
cdr3_aa: CAWSVQGLAIFRGSYEQYF

j_call: TRBJ1-1
clone_size: -
d_call: -
v_call: TRBV5-1
cdr3_nt: TGCGCCAGCAGCTTGATACAGGGAAACACTGAAGCTTTCTTT
cdr3_aa: CASSLIQGNTEAFF

j_call: TRBJ2-3
clone_size: -
d_call: TRBD2
v_call: TRBV9
cdr3_nt: TGTGCCAGCAGCGAGACTAGCGGGGGGCCAGATACGCAGTATTTT
cdr3_aa: CASSETSGGPDTQYF

j_call: TRBJ1-1
clone_size: few
d_call: TRBD1
v_call: TRBV5-1
cdr3_nt: TGCGCCAGCAGCTTGGGGAATAGGGGGCCGAGCACTGAAGCTTTCTTT
cdr3_aa: CASSLGNRGPSTEAFF

j_call: TRBJ1-2
clone_size: -
d_call: TRBD1
v_call: TRBV27
cdr3_nt: TGTGCCAGCAGTATATCCGGGACAGCTAACTATGGCTACACCTTC
cdr3_aa: CASSISGTANYGYTF

j_call: TRBJ2-5
clone_size: -
d_call: -
v_call: TRBV12-3/TRBV12-4
cdr3_nt: TGTGCCAGCAGTTCGCAGGGGCCGACCCAGTACTTC
cdr3_aa: CASSSQGPTQYF

j_call: TRBJ1-1
clone_size: -
d_call: -
v_call: TRBV5-1
cdr3_nt: TGCGCCAGCAGCTTGGCATTAGCGGACACTGAAGCTTTCTTT
cdr3_aa: CASSLALADTEAFF

j_call: TRBJ2-1
clone_size: -
d_call: -
v_call: TRBV5-1
cdr3_nt: TGCGCCAGCAGCTTGGAACTAGCAGTAAATGAGCAGTTCTTC
cdr3_aa: CASSLELAVNEQFF

j_call: TRBJ2-3
clone_size: -
d_call: -
v_call: TRBV30
cdr3_nt: TGTGCCTGGAAGATTCCAGGGAGGGGGACAGATACGCAGTATTTT
cdr3_aa: CAWKIPGRGTDTQYF

j_call: TRBJ2-7
clone_size: -
d_call: TRBD1
v_call: TRBV7-2
cdr3_nt: TGTGCCAGCAGATATGGGACAGCATCCTACGAGCAGTACTTC
cdr3_aa: CASRYGTASYEQYF

j_call: TRBJ2-5
clone_size: -
d_call: TRBD1
v_call: TRBV2
cdr3_nt: TGTGCCAGCAAAAACGGGCGGGCAGGGACAGGGGTTCGGCGGCAAGAGACCCAGTACTTC
cdr3_aa: CASKNGRAGTGVRRQETQYF

j_call: TRBJ2-3
clone_size: once
d_call: TRBD1
v_call: TRBV11-2
cdr3_nt: TGTGCCAGCAGCTTAGTGGACAGGGCAGGTACGCAGTATTTT
cdr3_aa: CASSLVDRAGTQYF